Below are 11 T cell receptor beta chains sequenced from a single sample in a study of metastatic and nonmetastatic thyroid tumors. Every patient underwent thyroid surgery untreated. Using MiXCR, TCRdb re-called clones from the PCR reads. The sample lists about 93,000 clones; around 7.8% were seen once. The sequenced sample was blood. The receptor source for this set is a female donor with papillary thyroid cancer or a benign thyroid nodule (not recorded which). Some clones in this sample may be carry-over from other donors' samples.

This clone has a count of ten or more. J is TRBJ2-5 and V is TRBV7-9; 9 positions agree with TRBD1. There are 17 residues in the CDR3. V shed 1 base, J shed 4 bases, and the junction held 10 bases outside the gene matches. Germline V gene sequence: CDR1 SEHNR, CDR2 FQNEAQ (reference sequence). The CDR3 loop is CASSLEGQYRGPETQYF. CDR3 in DNA: TGTGCCAGCAGCTTAGAGGGGCAGTACAGGGGGCCAGAGACCCAGTACTTC.

This clone has at least ten counts. V and J are TRBV5-1 and TRBJ2-2, with D maybe TRBD1 (6 bases). Trimming stripped 0 bases from V and 6 bases from J, with 9 bases between. The germline gives CDR1 SGHRS, CDR2 YFSETQ. CDR3 size: 14 residues. The CDR3 bases are TGCGCCAGCAGCTTGGCCTCAGGGGCCGGGGAGCTGTTTTTT. It yields the protein CASSLASGAGELFF.

This clone was seen repeatedly, ten times or more. The chain employs TRBV9 and TRBJ1-4, with a possible D match to TRBD1 (6 bases). Trimming took 0 bases from V and 3 from J, leaving 12 bases between them. The CDR3 contains 16 residues. Germline values: CDR1 SGDLS, CDR2 YYNGEE. CDR3 sequence reads: CASSVGGGPSNEKLFF. As DNA, the CDR3 is TGTGCCAGCAGCGTAGGCGGGGGCCCTTCTAATGAAAAACTGTTTTTT.

This clone was seen many times. The chain uses TRBV9 and TRBJ1-6; a possible D gene is TRBD1 (6 bases). Germline assignment: CDR1 SGDLS and CDR2 YYNGEE. V shed 3 bases and J shed 7 bases, with 8 bases lying between them. This CDR3 contains 13 residues. In DNA, the CDR3 is TGTGCCAGCAGCGACAGGGTGAATTCACCCCTCCACTTT. Translated: CASSDRVNSPLHF.

This clone was seen a handful of times. V usage is TRBV12-3 or TRBV12-4 and J usage is TRBJ2-7, with D perhaps matching TRBD2 (7 bases). The CDR3 covers 14 residues. V was pared by 6 bases and J by 3 bases, with 15 bases between. The CDR3 loop reads CASSRGATYYEQYF. Here the CDR3 DNA reads TGTGCCAGCAGCCGGGGGGCCACCTACTACGAGCAGTACTTC.

The chain has TRBV5-1 and TRBJ2-5, with D perhaps TRBD2 (5 bases). CDR1 and CDR2 from the germline V gene are SGHRS and YFSETQ. V was shortened by 3 bases and J by 5 bases, with 11 bases between the two germline ends. The CDR3 consists of 13 residues. The CDR3 here is CASSSGIGETQYF. The CDR3 bases are TGCGCCAGCAGCTCCGGGATTGGGGAGACCCAGTACTTC. Full variable domain (rest looked up from reference TRBV5-1 and TRBJ2-5): KAGVTQTPRYLIKTRGQQVTLSCSPISGHRSVSWYQQTPGQGLQFLFEYFSETQRNKGNFPGRFSGRQFSNSRSEMNVSTLELGDSALYLCASSSGIGETQYFGPGTRLLVL.

The chain joins TRBV27 to TRBJ1-6; possible D gene TRBD1, 6 bases. Trimming left V 6 bases short and J 6 bases short, with 21 bases between. CDR3 size: 17 residues. From germline, CDR1 is MNHEY and CDR2 SMNVEV (reference sequence). The CDR3 DNA is TGTGCCAGCAGCCCACCCCAGGGGCCTTGGACTAATTCACCCCTCCACTTT. Protein: CASSPPQGPWTNSPLHF.

Comment on this clone: A read error is possible here, since a much larger clone lies one base away. The same CDR3 also results from other DNA sequences found in this sample. The V call is TRBV20-1, the J call TRBJ2-5, with D possibly TRBD2 on 6 matching bases. Germline V gene data show CDR1 as DFQATT and CDR2 as SNEGSKA (reference sequence). This CDR3 spans 13 amino acids. The CDR3 bases are TGCAGTGCTATCGGGACTCTACAAGAGACACAGTACTTC. It yields the protein CSAIGTLQETQYF.

This clone was found many times. The V gene is TRBV27, the J gene TRBJ2-5; 7 bases align to TRBD1. This CDR3 contains 13 residues. CDR1 and CDR2 from the germline V gene are MNHEY and SMNVEV (reference sequence). V shed 6 bases and J 4 bases; nucleotides not matched to a gene: 5. CDR3 bases: TGTGCCAGCAGATTAAGGGGGCGAGAGACCCAGTACTTC. Translation: CASRLRGRETQYF.

The chain combines TRBV7-2 with TRBJ1-1; D is unclear. V lost 2 bases, J lost 5 bases, and 12 bases lay in between. Germline V lookup: CDR1 SGHTA, CDR2 FQGNSA. The CDR3 is 14 residues long. CDR3 in DNA: TGTGCCAGCAGCTTATTCCCTTTGGGGACTGAAGCTTTCTTT. Its translation is CASSLFPLGTEAFF. The variable domain in full, with the rest retrieved from reference TRBV7-2 and TRBJ1-1, is GAGVSQSPSNKVTEKGKDVELRCDPISGHTALYWYRQSLGQGLEFLIYFQGNSAPDKSGLPSDRFSAERTGGSVSTLTIQRTQQEDSAVYLCASSLFPLGTEAFFGQGTRLTVV.

The table lists this clone with a few counts. V and J are TRBV19 and TRBJ1-2, with D hard to call. The germline gives CDR1 LNHDA, CDR2 SQIVND (reference sequence). There are 15 residues in the CDR3. V lost 1 base and J lost 0, with 9 bases in between. The CDR3 region has the DNA TGTGCCAGTAGTATAGGCCCGACCCCTAACTATGGCTACACCTTC. This sequence encodes CASSIGPTPNYGYTF.